These 13 T cell receptor beta chains were sequenced from one sample in a study of shared clonotypes between healthy human individuals. Naivety among CD8 cells was defined by CD45RO negativity and positive CCR7 selection, thereby excluding terminally differentiated effector memory CD45RA+ cells. Method: immunoSEQ multiplex PCR; TCRdb's copy keeps in-frame clones and lacks some. The table shows fewer than 850,000 clones, with approximately 97% occurring only once. The sample comprised naive CD8+ T cells sorted from blood. These receptor sequences come from a man aged 30 to 39 in good health.

The rearrangement joins TRBV25-1 to TRBJ1-2, with D maybe TRBD1 (6 bases). The V end was cut by 3 bases, the J end by 1 base, with 9 bases between. From germline, CDR1 is MGHDK and CDR2 SYGVNS. The CDR3 loop spans 14 amino acids. The CDR3 protein is CASSEGHLNYGYTF. The CDR3 DNA is TGTGCCAGCAGTGAGGGACACCTTAACTATGGCTACACCTTC.

The chain uses TRBV5-1 and TRBJ1-1, with unresolved D. The germline gives CDR1 SGHRS, CDR2 YFSETQ. The length of the CDR3 is 14 residues. V was shortened by 0 bases and J by 0 bases, with 6 bases between the two germline ends. The CDR3 is CASSLATVNTEAFF. CDR3 bases: TGCGCCAGCAGCTTGGCCACAGTGAACACTGAAGCTTTCTTT.

The genes are TRBV7-9 and TRBJ1-2; no firm D call. Looked up from germline, CDR1 is SEHNR and CDR2 is FQNEAQ (reference sequence). CDR3 length: 12 amino acids. The germline V and J ends were trimmed by 5 bases and 8 bases, with 12 bases remaining between them. The CDR3 is CASSPSPRGYTF. The CDR3 nucleotides read TGTGCCAGCAGCCCGAGTCCTAGGGGCTACACCTTC.

This chain uses TRBV11-3 with TRBJ2-7, with 10 positions matching TRBD1. The CDR3 has 15 residues. Germline V gives CDR1 SGHNT, CDR2 YENEEA. V shed 3 bases, J shed 2 bases, and the junction held 4 bases outside the gene matches. CDR3 region: CASSFGTGDPYEQYF. In DNA, the CDR3 is TGTGCCAGCAGCTTCGGGACAGGGGATCCCTACGAGCAGTACTTC.

This chain links TRBV4-1 with TRBJ1-1, with TRBD1 as a possible D gene (5 bases). CDR3 length: 15 residues. In germline, CDR1 is MGHRA, CDR2 YSYEKL. The V and J ends lost 7 bases and 1 base respectively, with 16 bases between them. This CDR3 reads CASTLGTTANTEAFF. For the CDR3, the DNA is TGCGCCAGCACCCTAGGAACGACAGCGAACACTGAAGCTTTCTTT.

The chain carries TRBV5-8 and TRBJ2-1, with D possibly matching TRBD2 (6 bases). Trimming removed 4 bases at V and 3 bases at J, with 23 bases between. Germline V lookup: CDR1 SGHTS, CDR2 YDEGEE. CDR3 length equals 18 residues. DNA of the CDR3: TGTGCCAGCAGCCCGAATTCTAGAACTAGCATTTACTACAATGAGCAGTTCTTC. Translation gives CASSPNSRTSIYYNEQFF.

The CDR3 DNA reads TGTGCCAGCAGTTTTAGTAGGGGAGGAGGTGGAGGCTACACCTTC. Protein: CASSFSRGGGGGYTF. The chain employs TRBV27 and TRBJ1-2; a possible D gene is TRBD1 (5 bases). Germline CDR1 reads MNHEY; CDR2 reads SMNVEV (reference sequence). Trimming removed 3 bases at V and 8 bases at J, with 19 bases between. The CDR3 contains 15 residues.

V is TRBV27 and J is TRBJ1-5; unclear D gene. V was trimmed by 11 bases and J by 5 bases, leaving 19 bases between them. The germline V gene has CDR1 MNHEY and CDR2 SMNVEV (reference sequence). The CDR3 length is 14 residues. CDR3 loop: CAGPIYPGHQPQHF. CDR3 coding DNA: TGTGCCGGACCGATTTACCCCGGGCATCAGCCCCAGCATTTT.

V is TRBV2 and J is TRBJ2-7; possibly TRBD1 or TRBD2 for D (5 bases each). The CDR3 length is 12 residues. CDR1 SNHLY and CDR2 FYNNEI come from the germline V gene. V lost 7 bases and J 5 bases, leaving 12 bases between the germline ends. CDR3 coding DNA: TGTGCCAGCATCCGGGGCCCCAACGAGCAGTACTTC. Amino acid sequence: CASIRGPNEQYF.

This rearrangement joins TRBV30 to TRBJ2-2; 9 bases line up with TRBD1. CDR3 length: 14 amino acids. Trimming removed 5 bases from V and 2 bases from J; junction bases left unmatched: 3. The V gene's germline CDR1 is GTSNPN and CDR2 SVGIG (reference sequence). The CDR3 DNA reads TGTGCCTGGGACAGGGGGGTTAACACCGGGGAGCTGTTTTTT. This gives the protein CAWDRGVNTGELFF.

The gene calls are TRBV15 and TRBJ2-7, with D perhaps matching TRBD1 (6 bases). Germline V lookup: CDR1 LNHNV, CDR2 YYDKDF (reference sequence). V lost 5 bases and J 2 bases, leaving 13 bases between the germline ends. The CDR3 has 14 amino acids. CDR3 sequence (DNA): TGTGCCACCAGCGCAGGGACACCCGCCTACGAGCAGTACTTC. Translating it yields CATSAGTPAYEQYF.

This chain connects TRBV7-9 to TRBJ2-5; D gene ambiguous. CDR1 is SEHNR, CDR2 FQNEAQ, per germline (reference sequence). V was clipped by 1 base and J by 3 bases, with 9 bases between them. The CDR3 consists of 14 residues. The CDR3 loop is CASSLVSGEETQYF. The CDR3 DNA reads TGTGCCAGCAGCTTAGTATCCGGCGAAGAGACCCAGTACTTC. Using reference TRBV7-9 and TRBJ2-5 for the parts outside the CDR3, the full variable domain is DTGVSQNPRHKITKRGQNVTFRCDPISEHNRLYWYRQTLGQGPEFLTYFQNEAQLEKSRLLSDRFSAERPKGSFSTLEIQRTEQGDSAMYLCASSLVSGEETQYFGPGTRLLVL.

This clone was detected only once. The J gene is TRBJ2-7, the V gene TRBV7-2; D is tentatively TRBD1 or TRBD2 (8 bases each). Germline V gene sequence: CDR1 SGHTA, CDR2 FQGNSA. V was clipped by 5 bases and J by 2 bases, with 19 bases between them. The CDR3 is 16 amino acids. CDR3 DNA sequence: TGTGCCAGCAGCGCCCGGGGGGGGACAGGTCCCTACGAGCAGTACTTC. This sequence encodes CASSARGGTGPYEQYF.